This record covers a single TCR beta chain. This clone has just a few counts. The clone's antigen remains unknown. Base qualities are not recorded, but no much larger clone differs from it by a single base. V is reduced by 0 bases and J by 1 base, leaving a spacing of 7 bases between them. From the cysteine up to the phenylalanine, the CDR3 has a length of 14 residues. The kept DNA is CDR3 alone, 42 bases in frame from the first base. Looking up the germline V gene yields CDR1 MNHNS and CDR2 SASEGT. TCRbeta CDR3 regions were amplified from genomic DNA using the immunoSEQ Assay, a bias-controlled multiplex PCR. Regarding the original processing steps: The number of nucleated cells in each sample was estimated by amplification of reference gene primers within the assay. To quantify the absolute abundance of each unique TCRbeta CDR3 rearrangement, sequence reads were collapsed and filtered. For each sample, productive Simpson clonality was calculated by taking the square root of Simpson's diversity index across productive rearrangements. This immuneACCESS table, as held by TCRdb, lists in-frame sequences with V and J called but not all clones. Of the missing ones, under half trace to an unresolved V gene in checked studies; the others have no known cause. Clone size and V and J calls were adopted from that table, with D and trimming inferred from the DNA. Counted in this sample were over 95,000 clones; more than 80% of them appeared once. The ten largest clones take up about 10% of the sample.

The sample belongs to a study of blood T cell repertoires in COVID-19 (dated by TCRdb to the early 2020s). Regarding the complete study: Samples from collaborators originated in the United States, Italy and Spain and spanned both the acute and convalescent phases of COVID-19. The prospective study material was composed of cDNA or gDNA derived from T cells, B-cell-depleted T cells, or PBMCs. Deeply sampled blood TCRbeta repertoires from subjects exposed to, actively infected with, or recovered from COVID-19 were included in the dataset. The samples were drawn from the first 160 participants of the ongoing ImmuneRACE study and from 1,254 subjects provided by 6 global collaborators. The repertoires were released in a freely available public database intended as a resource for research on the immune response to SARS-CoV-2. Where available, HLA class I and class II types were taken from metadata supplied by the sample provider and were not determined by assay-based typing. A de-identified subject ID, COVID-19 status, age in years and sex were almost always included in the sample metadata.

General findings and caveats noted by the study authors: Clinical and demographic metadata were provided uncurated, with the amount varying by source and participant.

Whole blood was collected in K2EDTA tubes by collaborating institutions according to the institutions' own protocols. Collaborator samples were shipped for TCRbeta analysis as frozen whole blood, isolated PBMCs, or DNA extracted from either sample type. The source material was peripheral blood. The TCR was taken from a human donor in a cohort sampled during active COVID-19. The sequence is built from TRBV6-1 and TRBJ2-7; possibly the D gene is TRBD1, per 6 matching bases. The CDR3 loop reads CASSEAGGSYEQYF. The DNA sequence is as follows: TGTGCCAGCAGTGAAGCAGGGGGATCCTACGAGCAGTACTTC.